This T cell receptor beta chain came from a study of PD-L1 blockade in urothelial cancer. Across the study: Males with bladder-origin urothelial cancer made up about 85% of the roughly 29 patients. Analyses used blood from 3 weeks (second dose) and 6 weeks after treatment start. The study recovered a median of 141,255 T cells per blood sample.

Time point in this sample: pretreatment peripheral blood. Repertoires were generated with immunoSEQ multiplex PCR, while TCRdb's copy carries only in-frame clones and drops some. In the table there are over 75,000 clones, roughly 90% of which are singletons. Sample: PBMCs, taken around atezolizumab (anti-PD-L1) treatment. This TCR was recovered from a woman of 80 years or more with urothelial cancer.

As DNA, the CDR3 is TGTGCCAGCAGTGTCGACCAGAGCCCTCTAGGTACGCAGTATTTT. As protein: CASSVDQSPLGTQYF. This chain joins TRBV25-1 and TRBJ2-3; D gene uncertain. Germline V gene lookup returns CDR1 MGHDK and CDR2 SYGVNS. This CDR3 has 15 amino acids. V lost 4 bases and J 8 bases, leaving 19 bases between the germline ends. Full variable domain (outside the CDR3, taken from reference TRBV25-1 and TRBJ2-3): EADIYQTPRYLVIGTGKKITLECSQTMGHDKMYWYQQDPGMELHLIHYSYGVNSTEKGDLSSESTVSRIRTEHFPLTLESARPSHTSQYLCASSVDQSPLGTQYFGPGTRLTVL.